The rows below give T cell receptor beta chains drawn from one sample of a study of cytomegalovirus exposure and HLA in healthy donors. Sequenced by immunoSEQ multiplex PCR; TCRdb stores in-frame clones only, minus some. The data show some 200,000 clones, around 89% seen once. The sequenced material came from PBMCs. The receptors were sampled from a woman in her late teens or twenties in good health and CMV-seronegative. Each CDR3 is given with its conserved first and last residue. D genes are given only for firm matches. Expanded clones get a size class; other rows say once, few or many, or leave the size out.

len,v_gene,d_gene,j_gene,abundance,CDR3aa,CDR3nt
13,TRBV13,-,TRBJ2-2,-,CASRGTGAGELFF,TGTGCCAGCCGGGGGACGGGGGCCGGGGAGCTGTTTTTT
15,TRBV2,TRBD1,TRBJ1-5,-,CASTRTGGLYQPQHF,TGTGCCAGCACTCGGACAGGGGGCCTTTATCAGCCCCAGCATTTT
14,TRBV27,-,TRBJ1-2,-,CASRPNGANYGYTF,TGTGCCAGCAGGCCAAACGGGGCTAACTATGGCTACACCTTC
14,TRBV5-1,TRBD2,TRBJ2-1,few,CASSPGTSWDEQFF,TGCGCCAGCAGCCCAGGGACTAGTTGGGATGAGCAGTTCTTC
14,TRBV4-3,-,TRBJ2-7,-,CASSQLGLKNEQYF,TGCGCCAGCAGCCAACTGGGACTTAAAAACGAGCAGTACTTC
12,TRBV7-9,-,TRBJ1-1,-,CASSPLGTEAFF,TGTGCCAGCAGCCCACTAGGCACTGAAGCTTTCTTT
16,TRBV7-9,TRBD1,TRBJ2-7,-,CASSLETSTGGTEQYF,TGTGCCAGCAGCTTAGAAACTTCGACAGGGGGCACCGAGCAGTACTTC
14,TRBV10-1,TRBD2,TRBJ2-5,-,CASSTSGRWETQYF,TGCGCCAGCAGTACGAGCGGGAGGTGGGAGACCCAGTACTTC
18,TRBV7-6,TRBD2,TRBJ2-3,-,CASSLGASGGAVTDTQYF,TGTGCCAGCAGCCTAGGGGCTAGCGGGGGGGCCGTCACAGATACGCAGTATTTT
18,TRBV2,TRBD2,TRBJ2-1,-,CASSVPQSGSGGAREQFF,TGTGCCAGCAGTGTGCCCCAATCGGGTAGCGGGGGGGCACGCGAGCAGTTCTTC
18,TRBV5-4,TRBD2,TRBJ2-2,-,CASSLVRASGRLTGELFF,TGTGCCAGCAGCTTGGTTCGGGCTAGCGGGAGGTTGACCGGGGAGCTGTTTTTT
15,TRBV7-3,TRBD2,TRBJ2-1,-,CASSLVLAGVNEQFF,TGTGCCAGCAGCCTGGTACTAGCGGGAGTAAATGAGCAGTTCTTC
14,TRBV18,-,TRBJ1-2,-,CASSPRDRNYGYTF,TGTGCCAGCTCACCACGAGACAGGAACTATGGCTACACCTTC
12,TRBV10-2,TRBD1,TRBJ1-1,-,CASSGQGGEAFF,TGCGCCAGCAGTGGACAGGGAGGCGAAGCTTTCTTT
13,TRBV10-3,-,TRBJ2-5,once,CAIKGDGQETQYF,TGTGCCATCAAGGGGGACGGACAAGAGACCCAGTACTTC
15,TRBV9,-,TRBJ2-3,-,CASSVSYSKTDTQYF,TGTGCCAGCAGCGTGTCCTATAGCAAGACAGATACGCAGTATTTT
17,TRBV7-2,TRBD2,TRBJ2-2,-,CASSLVWTSGGAGELFF,TGTGCCAGCAGCTTAGTGTGGACTAGCGGGGGGGCCGGGGAGCTGTTTTTT
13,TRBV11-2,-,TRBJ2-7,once,CASSVNAAYEQYF,TGTGCCAGCAGCGTTAACGCCGCCTACGAGCAGTACTTC
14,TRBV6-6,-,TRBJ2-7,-,CASSYSKGLGEQYF,TGTGCCAGCAGTTACTCGAAGGGACTCGGCGAGCAGTACTTC
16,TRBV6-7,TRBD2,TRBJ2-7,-,CASSYLLAGGPYEQYF,TGTGCCAGCAGTTACTTACTAGCGGGAGGACCCTACGAGCAGTACTTC
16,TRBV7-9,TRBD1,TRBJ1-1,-,CASSPSDRGKNTEAFF,TGTGCCAGCAGCCCCTCGGACAGGGGAAAGAACACTGAAGCTTTCTTT
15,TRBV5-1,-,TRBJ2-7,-,CASSREPTETYEQYF,TGCGCCAGCAGCCGCGAACCGACAGAGACCTACGAGCAGTACTTC
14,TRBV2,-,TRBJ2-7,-,CASSTFSSAHEQYF,TGTGCCAGCAGTACTTTCTCCTCCGCTCACGAGCAGTACTTC
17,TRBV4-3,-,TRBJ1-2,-,CASSQALLQGRGDGYTF,TGCGCCAGCAGCCAAGCACTTCTTCAGGGGAGGGGAGATGGCTACACCTTC
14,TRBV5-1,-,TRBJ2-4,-,CASSLGDSENIQYF,TGCGCCAGCAGCTTAGGAGACAGTGAAAACATTCAGTACTTC
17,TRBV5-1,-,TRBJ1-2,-,CASRAGLNREVNYGYTF,TGCGCCAGTAGAGCAGGGTTAAACAGGGAAGTTAACTATGGCTACACCTTC
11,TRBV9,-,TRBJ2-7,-,CASSVVEEQYF,TGTGCCAGCAGCGTAGTGGAGGAGCAGTACTTC
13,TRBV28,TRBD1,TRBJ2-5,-,CASRGTAQETQYF,TGTGCCAGCAGAGGGACAGCCCAAGAGACCCAGTACTTC
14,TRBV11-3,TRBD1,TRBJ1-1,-,CASSLTGVVPEAFF,TGTGCCAGCAGCTTAACAGGGGTAGTCCCTGAAGCTTTCTTT
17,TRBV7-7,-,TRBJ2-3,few,CASSPLQSDLGWDTQYF,TGTGCCAGCAGCCCCCTTCAGAGCGACCTAGGCTGGGATACGCAGTATTTT
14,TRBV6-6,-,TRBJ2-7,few,CASSYAEGTYEQYF,TGTGCCAGCAGTTACGCGGAGGGCACCTACGAGCAGTACTTC
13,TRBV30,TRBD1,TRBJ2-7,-,CAWGGKGADEQYF,TGTGCCTGGGGGGGCAAGGGGGCGGACGAGCAGTACTTC
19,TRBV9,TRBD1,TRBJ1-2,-,CASSPRMTGTEAANYGYTF,TGTGCCAGCAGCCCACGCATGACCGGGACAGAGGCCGCTAACTATGGCTACACCTTC
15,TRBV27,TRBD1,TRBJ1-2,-,CASSSQGVANYGYTF,TGTGCCAGCAGTTCCCAGGGGGTGGCGAACTATGGCTACACCTTC
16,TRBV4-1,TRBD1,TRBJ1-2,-,CASSHEAGGPLWGYTF,TGCGCCAGCAGCCATGAAGCAGGGGGTCCCCTATGGGGCTACACCTTC
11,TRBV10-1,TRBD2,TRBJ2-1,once,CASGTSTEQFF,TGCGCCAGCGGGACTAGCACTGAGCAGTTCTTC
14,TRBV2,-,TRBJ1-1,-,CASSDRATNTEAFF,TGTGCCAGCAGTGACAGGGCTACGAACACTGAAGCTTTCTTT